Following are 30 T cell receptor beta chains from one sample sequenced in a study of response to subunit inactivated influenza vaccine. TCRdb re-derived calls from the RT-PCR reads in MiXCR, one entry per CDR3 protein. The top ten clones hold 35% to 40% of a sample with about 160,000 distinct CDR3 sequences, about 10% of them seen once. The sequencing used CD8+ T cells sorted from PBMCs, collected 23 to 25 months after vaccination. Receptor source: a man between 50 and 69 years old who received an inactivated influenza vaccine.

The chain combines TRBV28 with TRBJ2-5; no reliable D call. Germline V CDR1 and CDR2: MDHEN, SYDVKM. Trimming pared 6 bases from V and 4 bases from J, leaving 15 bases between. CDR3 length: 14 amino acids. CDR3 DNA sequence: TGTGCCAGCAGCCGGGTATGGATGGGAGAGACCCAGTACTTC. This gives the protein CASSRVWMGETQYF.

This clonotype was recorded a few times. The genes are TRBV29-1 and TRBJ2-6; D is possibly TRBD1 or TRBD2 (6 bases each). There are 16 residues in the CDR3. Trimming removed 6 bases from V and 3 bases from J, with 18 bases in between. Germline CDR1 is SQVTM and CDR2 is ANQGSEA. The CDR3 DNA reads TGCAGCGTGAGGGGGGCAGGGTGGGATGGGGCCAACGTCCTGACTTTC. It yields the protein CSVRGAGWDGANVLTF.

This clonotype has a handful of counts. This chain connects TRBV11-2 to TRBJ2-3, with D possibly being TRBD2 (5 bases). This CDR3 is built from 17 residues. The V end lost 5 bases, the J end lost 2 bases, and 20 bases lay between the germline ends. Germline V gene lookup returns CDR1 SGHAT and CDR2 FQNNGV. CDR3 sequence (DNA): TGTGCCAGCAGCCCCCTGGTCGGGGATCAGAACACAGATACGCAGTATTTT. Protein sequence: CASSPLVGDQNTDTQYF.

The rearrangement links TRBV3-1 to TRBJ2-3, with 8 positions matching TRBD2. The CDR3 runs to 17 residues. After removal of 0 bases from V and 2 bases from J, the junction contained 7 bases not matched to a gene. Per germline, CDR1 LGHDT and CDR2 YNNKEL (reference sequence). CDR3 sequence (DNA): TGTGCCAGCAGCCAAGATCCGGCGGGAGGTATCACAGATACGCAGTATTTT. Encoded protein: CASSQDPAGGITDTQYF.

Ten or more counts support this clonotype. The chain combines TRBV6-2 or TRBV6-3 with TRBJ2-6; tentatively, D is TRBD2 (6 bases). V lost 2 bases and J lost 0, with 8 bases in between. This CDR3 is built from 16 residues. Germline V lookup: CDR1 MNHEY, CDR2 SVGEGT. The CDR3 region has the DNA TGTGCCAGCAGTTACGAGCGGGCCTCTGGGGCCAACGTCCTGACTTTC. Its protein is CASSYERASGANVLTF.

This clonotype was recorded at least ten times. This chain connects TRBV21-1 to TRBJ2-7; the DNA was not used to check the table's D call, TRBD1. TRBV21-1 is a pseudogene segment. CDR3 length: 16 amino acids. The CDR3 loop reads CASSKKGALVSYEQYF. CDR3 nucleotides: TGTGCCAGCAGCAAAAAGGGGGCCCTTGTATCCTACGAGCAGTACTTC.

The table lists this clonotype with a few counts. The gene calls are TRBV28 and TRBJ1-2; possibly TRBD1 for D (6 bases). V shed 8 bases and J shed 4 bases, with 14 bases lying between them. This CDR3 contains 13 residues. The germline CDR1 and CDR2 sequences are MDHEN and SYDVKM. The CDR3 region is CASGDRPIYGYTF. DNA for the CDR3: TGTGCCAGCGGAGACAGGCCAATCTATGGCTACACCTTC.

Judged by abundance, this clonotype is medium-sized. V gene TRBV4-3 combines with J gene TRBJ2-1; possibly TRBD1 or TRBD2 for D (5 bases each). The germline V gene encodes CDR1 LGHNA and CDR2 YSLEER. V lost 1 base to trimming and J lost 0 bases, with 10 bases between them. The CDR3 sequence is 16 residues long. CDR3 in DNA: TGCGCCAGCAGCCAAGCAGGGACGAGCTCCTACAATGAGCAGTTCTTC. Its translation is CASSQAGTSSYNEQFF.

This clonotype was recorded at least ten times. The J gene is TRBJ2-3, the V gene TRBV29-1; unclear D gene. V was clipped by 2 bases and J by 0 bases, with 12 bases between them. Germline CDR1 reads SQVTM; CDR2 reads ANQGSEA. This CDR3 contains 15 residues. The DNA of the CDR3 is TGCAGCGTTGAATGGGCGAGGAAAAGCACAGATACGCAGTATTTT. Protein sequence: CSVEWARKSTDTQYF.

There are a few counts of this clonotype. The chain combines TRBV7-9 with TRBJ1-1; D call uncertain. Trimming stripped 3 bases from V and 7 bases from J, with 12 bases between. Germline CDR1 reads SEHNR; CDR2 reads FQNEAQ (reference sequence). The CDR3 is 13 amino acids. The CDR3 here is CASSFGRQNEAFF. As DNA, the CDR3 is TGTGCCAGCAGCTTCGGGCGTCAGAATGAAGCTTTCTTT.

This clonotype appeared a few times. The chain is built from TRBV7-6 and TRBJ2-3, with a tentative D call TRBD2 (6 bases). The CDR3 runs 16 residues. The ends were cut back, 4 bases at V and 3 bases at J, with 17 bases in the middle. Germline V gives CDR1 SGHVS, CDR2 FNYEAQ. The chain's CDR3 is CASSSRAFGGTDTQYF. CDR3 DNA sequence: TGTGCCAGCAGCTCCAGAGCGTTCGGGGGTACAGATACGCAGTATTTT. Supplemented by reference TRBV7-6 and TRBJ2-3, the full variable domain reads GAGVSQSPRYKVTKRGQDVALRCDPISGHVSLYWYRQALGQGPEFLTYFNYEAQQDKSGLPNDRFSAERPEGSISTLTIQRTEQRDSAMYRCASSSRAFGGTDTQYFGPGTRLTVL.

This clonotype was seen a few times. Written as DNA, the CDR3 is TGTGCCAGCAGCCCAATCCGTACCTCGTACAGGGGATTTTGGAATTCACCCCTCCACTTT. Protein sequence: CASSPIRTSYRGFWNSPLHF. The rearrangement joins TRBV27 to TRBJ1-6; 7 nucleotides match TRBD1. CDR1 and CDR2 from the germline V gene are MNHEY and SMNVEV (reference sequence). The CDR3 contains 20 residues. V lost 6 bases, J lost 7 bases, and 24 bases stayed unmatched.

This clonotype was counted a few times. This rearrangement joins TRBV7-2 to TRBJ1-2; 8 bases match TRBD1. The CDR3 runs 17 residues. Germline V lookup: CDR1 SGHTA, CDR2 FQGNSA. V lost 3 bases, J lost 4 bases, and 13 bases stayed unmatched. The CDR3 sequence: CASSFPRTGLHAYGYTF. The CDR3 nucleotides read TGTGCCAGCAGCTTCCCACGGACAGGGTTGCATGCCTATGGCTACACCTTC.

The chain joins TRBV10-3 to TRBJ2-2; D uncertain. The V end was cut by 0 bases, the J end by 3 bases, with 8 bases between. The CDR3 totals 15 residues. Germline-derived CDR1 and CDR2 are ENHRY and SYGVKD. The CDR3 loop reads CAISESGPDTGELFF. CDR3 coding DNA: TGTGCCATCAGTGAGTCGGGCCCGGACACCGGGGAGCTGTTTTTT.

This clonotype occurred a few times. The chain uses TRBV7-9 and TRBJ2-7; D not resolved. The CDR3 sequence is 12 residues long. Germline V gene data show CDR1 as SEHNR and CDR2 as FQNEAQ (reference sequence). Trimming cost V 3 bases and J 5 bases, with 8 bases left between them. This CDR3 is CASSFGPDEQYF. The DNA for the CDR3 is TGTGCCAGCAGCTTTGGCCCGGACGAGCAGTACTTC.

V and J are TRBV12-3 or TRBV12-4 and TRBJ2-3; TRBD2 agrees at 7 bases. This CDR3 has 14 amino acids. V shed 6 bases and J 3 bases; nucleotides not matched to a gene: 6. In DNA, the CDR3 is TGTGCCAGCAGCGCATGGGGGGGAACAGATACGCAGTATTTT. Translation: CASSAWGGTDTQYF.

The chain is built from TRBV7-2 and TRBJ1-1; 8 bases align to TRBD1. Unmatched junction bases numbered 11, after V lost 5 bases and J lost 0 bases. Germline values: CDR1 SGHTA, CDR2 FQGNSA. The length of the CDR3 is 17 residues. CDR3 bases: TGTGCCAGCAGCCTCGAGGTGGACAGGGAGATGAACACTGAAGCTTTCTTT. Its protein is CASSLEVDREMNTEAFF.

V gene TRBV15 combines with J gene TRBJ2-3, with D tentatively TRBD2 (6 bases). This CDR3 contains 14 residues. Germline assignment: CDR1 LNHNV and CDR2 YYDKDF (reference sequence). Trimming shortened V by 1 base and J by 2 bases, and 7 bases separated the two germline ends. DNA of the CDR3: TGTGCCACCAGCAGAGCGGGGGTCACAGATACGCAGTATTTT. Its protein is CATSRAGVTDTQYF.

This clonotype was seen repeatedly, ten times or more. V gene TRBV5-5 combines with J gene TRBJ2-7; D is ambiguous. The CDR3 has 14 residues. V lost 2 bases, J lost 3 bases, and 12 bases lay in between. CDR1 is SGHKS, CDR2 YYEKEE, per germline (reference sequence). The CDR3: CASSFRSVNYEQYF. CDR3 coding DNA: TGTGCCAGCAGCTTCAGATCGGTTAACTACGAGCAGTACTTC. The full variable domain, completed using reference TRBV5-5 and TRBJ2-7, is DAGVTQSPTHLIKTRGQQVTLRCSPISGHKSVSWYQQVLGQGPQFIFQYYEKEERGRGNFPDRFSARQFPNYSSELNVNALLLGDSALYLCASSFRSVNYEQYFGPGTRLTVT.

This clonotype appeared a few times. V gene TRBV6-2 or TRBV6-3 combines with J gene TRBJ1-2; the D gene is possibly TRBD1 (6 bases). V lost 5 bases, J lost 5 bases, and 12 bases lay in between. Germline CDR1 reads MNHEY; CDR2 reads SVGEGT. CDR3 length: 13 amino acids. The CDR3 protein is CASSRTAPYGYTF. The DNA for the CDR3 is TGTGCCAGCAGTAGGACAGCACCATATGGCTACACCTTC.

V gene TRBV5-1 combines with J gene TRBJ1-4; 11 bases line up with TRBD1. Germline CDR1 and CDR2: SGHRS and YFSETQ. Trimming took 5 bases from V and 6 from J; bases not matched to a gene: 3. This CDR3 contains 14 residues. CDR3 bases: TGCGCCAGCAGAACGGACAGGGGGCATGAAAAACTGTTTTTT. This codes for CASRTDRGHEKLFF. Supplemented by reference TRBV5-1 and TRBJ1-4, the full variable domain reads KAGVTQTPRYLIKTRGQQVTLSCSPISGHRSVSWYQQTPGQGLQFLFEYFSETQRNKGNFPGRFSGRQFSNSRSEMNVSTLELGDSALYLCASRTDRGHEKLFFGSGTQLSVL.

The V gene is TRBV25-1, the J gene TRBJ2-3, with D maybe TRBD2 (6 bases). With 10 bases removed from V and 6 bases from J, the gap between germline ends came to 14 bases. Germline CDR1 MGHDK, CDR2 SYGVNS. The CDR3 covers 12 residues. Here the CDR3 DNA reads TGTGCCACCTCTTGGAGGGCGGATACGCAGTATTTT. Amino acid sequence: CATSWRADTQYF.

The sample holds a few counts of this clonotype. The J gene is TRBJ2-7, the V gene TRBV2, with TRBD1 matching over 8 bases. V lost 4 bases and J lost 4; bases outside the gene matches: 6. Germline assignment: CDR1 SNHLY and CDR2 FYNNEI. This CDR3 comprises 14 residues. DNA for the CDR3: TGTGCCAGCAGTGTATTCAGGGGGCGGTACGAGCAGTACTTC. Residues: CASSVFRGRYEQYF.

This clonotype was seen a handful of times. The chain carries TRBV11-2 and TRBJ2-2; D gene unclear. CDR3 size: 15 residues. V was clipped by 3 bases and J by 5 bases, with 13 bases between them. Germline assignment: CDR1 SGHAT and CDR2 FQNNGV. The CDR3 nucleotides are TGTGCCAGCAGCTTGTCGGAGATAGGGACCGGGGAGCTGTTTTTT. It translates to CASSLSEIGTGELFF.

The sample holds many counts of this clonotype. The chain is built from TRBV29-1 and TRBJ2-2; D unclear. Germline values: CDR1 SQVTM, CDR2 ANQGSEA. The CDR3 length is 12 residues. V lost 4 bases and J 2 bases, leaving 5 bases between the germline ends. Here the CDR3 reads CSVAPNTGELFF. The DNA of the CDR3 is TGCAGCGTTGCCCCTAACACCGGGGAGCTGTTTTTT.

The chain recombines TRBV24-1 with TRBJ2-1; the D gene is possibly TRBD2 (5 bases). The CDR3 sequence is 14 residues long. The germline gives CDR1 KGHDR, CDR2 SFDVKD. The germline V and J ends were trimmed by 3 bases and 7 bases, with 12 bases remaining between them. CDR3 in amino acids: CATSDQGRENEQFF. As DNA, the CDR3 is TGTGCCACCAGTGATCAAGGTAGGGAGAATGAGCAGTTCTTC.

V gene TRBV11-2 combines with J gene TRBJ2-3; 12 nucleotides line up with TRBD2. J was trimmed by 2 bases and V by 0 bases; bases with no gene match: 6. Germline loops: CDR1 SGHAT, CDR2 FQNNGV. This CDR3 region has 18 residues. CDR3 bases: TGTGCCAGCAGCTTAGAAGGCCTAGCGGGGGGGAACACAGATACGCAGTATTTT. Protein sequence: CASSLEGLAGGNTDTQYF.

This clonotype turned up a few times. The V gene is TRBV4-1, the J gene TRBJ1-1; D remains ambiguous. The CDR3 spans 14 residues. Germline V CDR1 and CDR2: MGHRA, YSYEKL. Deletions cut 1 base from V and 2 bases from J, with 8 bases between. In DNA form, the CDR3 reads TGCGCCAGCAGCCAAGGTATGAGCAACACTGAAGCTTTCTTT. This encodes CASSQGMSNTEAFF.

This clonotype was observed at least ten times. The rearrangement links TRBV4-1 to TRBJ1-4; D ambiguous. The CDR3 sequence is 14 residues long. CDR1 is MGHRA and CDR2 is YSYEKL in the germline V gene. The V end was cut by 0 bases, the J end by 4 bases, with 6 bases between. The CDR3 coding sequence is TGCGCCAGCAGCCAAGATTGGCTTAATGAAAAACTGTTTTTT. It encodes CASSQDWLNEKLFF.

The V and J genes are TRBV4-1 and TRBJ2-7; D perhaps matches TRBD1 (5 bases). V was shortened by 1 base and J by 3 bases, with 13 bases between the two germline ends. Per germline, CDR1 MGHRA and CDR2 YSYEKL. This CDR3 region has 15 residues. Here the CDR3 reads CASSQGAGFLYEQYF. The DNA for the CDR3 is TGCGCCAGCAGCCAAGGCGCAGGGTTTCTCTACGAGCAGTACTTC.